This T cell receptor beta chain was sequenced during a study of shared clonotypes between healthy human individuals. Study-wide background: The donor group consisted of two women and a few men, aged 18 to 49.

V lost 8 bases to trimming and J lost 4 bases; unmatched junction nucleotides: 8. The CDR3 is 14 residues long. Germline CDR1 MNHNY, CDR2 SVGAGI (reference sequence). Some clones are missing from TCRdb's copy, which holds only in-frame ones; the method was immunoSEQ multiplex PCR. The sample shows some 2.4 million clones, roughly 93% of them seen only once. The CD4+ fraction was divided into a CD45RA+ naive subset and a CD45RA-negative memory subset. The sequence was obtained from a man aged 18 to 30 in good health. Some clones in this sample may be carry-over from other donors' samples. The source material was naive CD4+ T cells from PBMCs. Sample subset: CD45RA+ positively selected. The rearrangement uses TRBV6-6 and TRBJ2-7; TRBD2 aligns across 10 bases. CDR3 residues: CASREREGRYEQYF. The CDR3 DNA reads as TGTGCCAGCCGCGAGCGGGAGGGTCGATACGAGCAGTACTTC.